The rows below give T cell receptor beta chains drawn from one sample of a study of blood T cell repertoires in COVID-19. The data were produced by immunoSEQ multiplex PCR, yet TCRdb's version contains in-frame clones alone and is incomplete. The table includes about 480,000 clones, around 87% detected once. The sample taken for sequencing was PBMCs or T cells enriched from blood (not recorded which). The receptors were gathered from a middle-aged woman who had recovered from COVID-19. Both conserved end residues are part of each CDR3. D genes are given only for firm matches. Rows may omit the clone size; those that give it use once, few, many or a size class.

>TRBD1|TRBJ2-7|TRBV27|.
TGTGCCAGCAGCCAACAGGGGGCCGGTTCCTACGAGCAGTACTTC
CASSQQGAGSYEQYF
>.|TRBJ2-1|TRBV15|once
TGTGCCACCAGCCCTAGACGACAGTCCTACAATGAGCAGTTCTTC
CATSPRRQSYNEQFF
>TRBD2|TRBJ2-1|TRBV7-8|.
TGTGCCAGCAGCTCCGGGACTAGCGGAAACAATGAGCAGTTCTTC
CASSSGTSGNNEQFF
>.|TRBJ1-6|TRBV4-1|once
TGCGCCAGCAGCCATAATTTAAGGGGGAACATGGCACCCCTCCACTTT
CASSHNLRGNMAPLHF
>TRBD2|TRBJ2-2|TRBV29-1|.
TGCAGCGTTGGCTCGGGGGGGACCGGGGAGCTGTTTTTT
CSVGSGGTGELFF
>.|TRBJ1-5|TRBV10-3|.
TGTGCCATCAGTCCCTCCGGACAGCCCGGCAATCAGCCCCAGCATTTT
CAISPSGQPGNQPQHF
>.|TRBJ1-4|TRBV2|.
TGTGCCAGCACGGGATTCGGGGGGGGAGGTGAAAAACTGTTTTTT
CASTGFGGGGEKLFF
>TRBD1|TRBJ1-1|TRBV4-1|.
TGCGCCAGCAGCTACACAGGGGGCGCGGTGGCTTTCTTT
CASSYTGGAVAFF
>.|TRBJ1-5|TRBV6-1|.
TGTGCCAGCAGTGAAAGTAAAGGGGGAATCCAGCCCCAGCATTTT
CASSESKGGIQPQHF
>.|TRBJ2-7|TRBV27|.
TGTGCCAGCAGTTTATGGCAGGGGCGACCGGAGCAGTACTTC
CASSLWQGRPEQYF
>.|TRBJ2-7|TRBV4-3|.
TGCGCCAGCAGCCAAGTTAAACACTCCTACGAGCAGTACTTC
CASSQVKHSYEQYF
>TRBD2|TRBJ2-7|TRBV6-2/TRBV6-3|.
TGTGCCAGCAGTCGAGCTAGCGGGAGGCCTTACGAGCAGTACTTC
CASSRASGRPYEQYF
>.|TRBJ2-5|TRBV5-1|.
TGCGCCAGCACCCTGGACAGATTTCAAGAGACCCAGTACTTC
CASTLDRFQETQYF
>.|TRBJ2-6|TRBV6-2/TRBV6-3|.
TGTGCCAGCAGCCCTATCCCGGCGGGAACACTCTCTGGGGCCAACGTCCTGACTTTC
CASSPIPAGTLSGANVLTF
>TRBD1|TRBJ1-4|TRBV3-1/TRBV3-2|.
TGTGCCAGCAGCCTGGGACAGGAAGGTAAAGAAAAACTGTTTTTT
CASSLGQEGKEKLFF
>.|TRBJ1-6|TRBV5-1|.
TGCGCCAGCAATGGCGGGGAGGGGAATTCACCCCTCCACTTT
CASNGGEGNSPLHF
>.|TRBJ2-5|TRBV19|once
TGTGCCAGTAGTGGATGGGACACCCAAGAGACCCAGTACTTC
CASSGWDTQETQYF
>.|TRBJ2-7|TRBV27|.
TGTGCCAGCAGTTCAAACTACGAGCAGTACTTC
CASSSNYEQYF
>TRBD1|TRBJ1-2|TRBV24-1|.
TGTGCCACCAGTGAAGGACAGGGTTATGGCTACACCTTC
CATSEGQGYGYTF
>.|TRBJ1-5|TRBV6-5|.
TGTGCCTCCGGCGTGGCGGGAAGCGGCCAGCCCCAGCATTTT
CASGVAGSGQPQHF
>TRBD2|TRBJ2-1|TRBV7-8|.
TGTGCCAGCAGCCCAAGGACTAGCTACAATGAGCAGTTCTTC
CASSPRTSYNEQFF
>.|TRBJ2-3|TRBV4-2|.
TGTGCCAGCAGCCAAGACTTCGGCGAGGGTACGCAGTATTTT
CASSQDFGEGTQYF
>TRBD1|TRBJ1-1|TRBV11-3|.
TGTGCCAGCAGCTCTTACAGGGGGATGAACACTGAAGCTTTCTTT
CASSSYRGMNTEAFF
>.|TRBJ1-1|TRBV19|.
TGTGCCAGTATGCGCGGGTGGACTGAAGCTTTCTTT
CASMRGWTEAFF
>.|TRBJ1-2|TRBV27|.
TGTGCCAGCAGTCCCCCCCTGGCCCCAGGGGCTGGCTACACCTTC
CASSPPLAPGAGYTF
>TRBD2|TRBJ2-1|TRBV19|.
TGTGCCAGTAGTATCGAGTGGGCGGCGAGCGGGAGAGTATACAATGAGCAGTTCTTC
CASSIEWAASGRVYNEQFF
>TRBD1|TRBJ1-1|TRBV28|.
TGTGCCAGCAAACTAACAGGGGCGAACACTGAAGCTTTCTTT
CASKLTGANTEAFF